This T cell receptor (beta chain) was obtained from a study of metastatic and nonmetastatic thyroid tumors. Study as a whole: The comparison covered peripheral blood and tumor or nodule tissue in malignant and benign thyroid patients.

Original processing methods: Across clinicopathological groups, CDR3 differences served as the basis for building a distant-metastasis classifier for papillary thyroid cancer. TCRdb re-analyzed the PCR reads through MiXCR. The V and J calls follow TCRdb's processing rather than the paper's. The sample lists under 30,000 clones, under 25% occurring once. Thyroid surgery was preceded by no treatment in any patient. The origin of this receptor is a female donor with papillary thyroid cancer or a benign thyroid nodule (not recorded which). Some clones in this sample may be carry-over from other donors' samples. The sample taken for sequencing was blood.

CDR3 region: CASKSEGSTGELFF. CDR3 in DNA: TGCGCCAGCAAATCGGAGGGCAGCACCGGGGAGCTGTTTTTT. The chain couples TRBV5-1 to TRBJ2-2; weak D call: TRBD2 (6 bases). From germline, CDR1 is SGHRS and CDR2 YFSETQ. V gave up 6 bases and J gave up 4 bases, with 13 bases separating them. The CDR3 spans 14 residues.